This T cell receptor beta chain originates from a study of blood T cell repertoires in COVID-19. Across the whole study: T cells, B-cell-depleted T cells, or PBMCs provided the cDNA or gDNA that served as material.

The CDR3 contains 20 residues. Trimming cost V 1 base and J 2 bases; bases outside gene matches: 15. The germline V gene has CDR1 SGHDN and CDR2 FVKESK. Assignments of participants to cohorts depended upon their own reported clinical history. The table came from immunoSEQ multiplex PCR; TCRdb's copy has only in-frame clones and leaves some out. The top ten hold roughly 0.94% of the sample, which has 300,000 to 350,000 clones, roughly 84% seen once. This receptor was taken from a woman younger than 45 who had recovered from COVID-19. The chain couples TRBV14 to TRBJ1-4; 8 nucleotides match TRBD1. The sequenced sample was PBMCs or T cells enriched from blood (not recorded which). The CDR3 bases are TGTGCCAGCAGCCAAGGGGCAGGGGGCTTACCACCTCGCACTAATGAAAAACTGTTTTTT. This translates into CASSQGAGGLPPRTNEKLFF. Complete variable domain (other parts from reference TRBV14 and TRBJ1-4): EAGVTQFPSHSVIEKGQTVTLRCDPISGHDNLYWYRRVMGKEIKFLLHFVKESKQDESGMPNNRFLAERTGGTYSTLKVQPAELEDSGVYFCASSQGAGGLPPRTNEKLFFGSGTQLSVL.